The 13 T cell receptor beta chains listed next were all sequenced from one sample in a study. MiXCR was run by TCRdb on the RT-PCR reads, yielding one entry per CDR3 protein. The sample shows almost 700,000 distinct CDR3 sequences, approximately 15% of them seen only once. Sequenced input: memory CD4+ T cells from blood. Receptors were obtained from a female donor in good health, serving as a healthy control.

The chain combines TRBV7-8 with TRBJ2-1, with 7 bases aligning to TRBD1. V lost 5 bases to trimming and J lost 0 bases; unmatched junction nucleotides: 4. The CDR3 consists of 15 residues. Germline V CDR1 and CDR2: SGHVS, FQNEAQ. DNA of the CDR3: TGTGCCAGCAGCAAACAGGGGATCTCCTACAATGAGCAGTTCTTC. Residues: CASSKQGISYNEQFF.

The sample holds many counts of this clonotype. The chain is built from TRBV5-1 and TRBJ2-3; TRBD2 is a possible D gene (5 bases). Germline V gene data show CDR1 as SGHRS and CDR2 as YFSETQ. The CDR3 runs 15 residues. V gave up 5 bases and J gave up 2 bases, with 15 bases separating them. This CDR3 is CASRVDSTSTDTQYF. The CDR3 region has the DNA TGCGCCAGCAGGGTGGACTCCACCTCCACAGATACGCAGTATTTT.

At least ten counts were recorded for this clonotype. This chain joins TRBV29-1 and TRBJ2-3; D call uncertain. V was cut by 4 bases and J by 2 bases, with 4 bases left in between. This CDR3 is built from 11 residues. Germline assignment: CDR1 SQVTM and CDR2 ANQGSEA. CDR3 amino acids: CSVGLTDTQYF. The CDR3 DNA is TGCAGCGTTGGCCTCACAGATACGCAGTATTTT.

This clonotype was recorded many times. The rearrangement joins TRBV20-1 to TRBJ1-5; TRBD1 matches 7 bases. In germline, CDR1 is DFQATT, CDR2 SNEGSKA (reference sequence). The CDR3 sequence is 14 residues long. V dropped 5 bases and J dropped 3; count of bases not matched to a gene: 7. The CDR3 DNA reads TGCAGTGCTGTACCGGGACAGTTCAATCAGCCCCAGCATTTT. Protein product: CSAVPGQFNQPQHF.

This clonotype has a handful of counts. The V gene is TRBV12-3 or TRBV12-4, the J gene TRBJ1-3; 9 nucleotides line up with TRBD1. The CDR3 spans 16 residues. The V segment lost 6 bases and the J segment 4 bases; nucleotides outside the gene matches: 10. The CDR3 spells CASSLGQGARGNTIYF. CDR3 in DNA: TGTGCCAGCAGCTTGGGACAGGGAGCTCGAGGAAACACCATATATTTT.

This clonotype was seen only a few times. V gene TRBV9 combines with J gene TRBJ1-6; D is unresolved. Germline loops: CDR1 SGDLS, CDR2 YYNGEE. The CDR3 totals 17 residues. V was pared by 4 bases and J by 8 bases, with 22 bases between. CDR3 nucleotides: TGTGCCAGCAGCCCCCCGGACTCCAGAGACCCGGATTCACCCCTCCACTTT. Translating it yields CASSPPDSRDPDSPLHF. Full variable domain (remainder filled in from reference TRBV9 and TRBJ1-6): DSGVTQTPKHLITATGQRVTLRCSPRSGDLSVYWYQQSLDQGLQFLIQYYNGEERAKGNILERFSAQQFPDLHSELNLSSLELGDSALYFCASSPPDSRDPDSPLHFGNGTRLTVT.

The rearrangement links TRBV7-2 to TRBJ2-2; possibly TRBD2 for D (6 bases). V lost 1 base to trimming and J lost 3 bases, with 15 bases between them. This CDR3 is 17 amino acids long. Germline CDR1 is SGHTA and CDR2 is FQGNSA. The CDR3 spells CASSLVGGLDYTGELFF. The CDR3 DNA follows: TGTGCCAGCAGCTTAGTTGGAGGGCTAGATTACACCGGGGAGCTGTTTTTT.

The table lists this clonotype with a few counts. The chain recombines TRBV7-2 with TRBJ1-4; D not certain. CDR3 length: 13 residues. Germline V gene lookup returns CDR1 SGHTA and CDR2 FQGNSA. Trimming left V 3 bases short and J 8 bases short, with 10 bases between. CDR3 sequence (DNA): TGTGCCAGCAGCTTCCTGGGAGGGGAAAAACTGTTTTTT. It encodes CASSFLGGEKLFF.

CDR3: CATSLLGRSEQFF. CDR3 in DNA: TGTGCCACCAGTTTACTGGGAAGGTCTGAGCAGTTCTTC. The chain joins TRBV24-1 to TRBJ2-1; D gene uncertain. V was pared by 6 bases and J by 9 bases, with 14 bases between. The CDR3 has 13 amino acids. Germline CDR1 and CDR2: KGHDR and SFDVKD.

J is TRBJ1-1 and V is TRBV5-1; D uncertain. Germline V gene sequence: CDR1 SGHRS, CDR2 YFSETQ. With 1 base removed from V and 3 bases from J, the gap between germline ends came to 10 bases. The CDR3 is made up of 14 amino acids. In nucleotides, the CDR3 is TGCGCCAGCAGCTTGTTGGTGGGAGACACTGAAGCTTTCTTT. Translated: CASSLLVGDTEAFF.

The V gene is TRBV2, the J gene TRBJ2-3, with 11 bases matching TRBD2. This CDR3 contains 15 residues. Losses at the gene ends were 6 bases for V and 3 bases for J; bases not matched to a gene: 5. Germline CDR1 and CDR2: SNHLY and FYNNEI. The CDR3, as DNA: TGTGCCAGCAGACCCGGGACTAGCGGAACAGATACGCAGTATTTT. It codes for CASRPGTSGTDTQYF.

Only a few counts were recorded for this clonotype. The chain employs TRBV7-2 and TRBJ2-7; 11 nucleotides agree with TRBD1. Germline lookup yields CDR1 SGHTA and CDR2 FQGNSA. The CDR3 has 15 amino acids. After removal of 5 bases from V and 4 bases from J, the junction contained 7 bases not matched to a gene. CDR3 sequence reads: CASSARDRGWYEQYF. The CDR3 DNA follows: TGTGCCAGCAGCGCGCGGGACAGGGGGTGGTACGAGCAGTACTTC.

The genes are TRBV28 and TRBJ1-2; 9 bases match TRBD1. V shed 6 bases and J 3 bases; nucleotides not matched to a gene: 5. This CDR3 has 14 amino acids. Germline V gene lookup returns CDR1 MDHEN and CDR2 SYDVKM. CDR3 in amino acids: CASSRTGEHYGYTF. The CDR3 DNA follows: TGTGCCAGCAGCCGGACAGGGGAACACTATGGCTACACCTTC.